The T cell receptor beta chain described here comes from a study of T cells in Graves' hyperthyroidism and ophthalmopathy. As for the study in general: Any treatment followed the collection of peripheral blood at initial diagnosis.

CDR1 and CDR2 from the germline V gene are SGHTA and FQGNSA. Trimming took 5 bases from V and 2 from J, leaving 12 bases between them. The CDR3 is 14 amino acids. Amplified regions were TCR beta CDR3 sequences from RNA transcripts. RT-PCR in the first round (using the HTBI primer set) targeted the TCR CDR3. In TCRdb, the multiplex PCR reads were re-called with MiXCR into one record per CDR3 protein. The sample holds hundreds of thousands of distinct CDR3 sequences, around 15% seen once. This chain joins TRBV7-2 and TRBJ1-2; a possible D gene is TRBD1 (5 bases). The sequenced sample was blood. The sequence derives from a woman aged 18-35 years with Graves' hyperthyroidism. The CDR3 bases are TGTGCCAGCAGCCGTAACCGGGACAACTATGGCTACACCTTC. The encoded protein is CASSRNRDNYGYTF.